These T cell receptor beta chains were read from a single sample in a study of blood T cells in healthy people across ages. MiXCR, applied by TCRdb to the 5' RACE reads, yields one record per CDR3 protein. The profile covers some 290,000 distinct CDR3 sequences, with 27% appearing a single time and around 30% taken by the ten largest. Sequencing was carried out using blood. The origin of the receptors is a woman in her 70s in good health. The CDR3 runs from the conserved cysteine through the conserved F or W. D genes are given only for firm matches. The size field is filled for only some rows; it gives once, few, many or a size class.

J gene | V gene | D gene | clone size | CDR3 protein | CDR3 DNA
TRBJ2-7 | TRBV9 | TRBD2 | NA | CASSVSGRTYEQYF | TGTGCCAGCAGCGTAAGCGGGAGAACTTACGAGCAGTACTTC
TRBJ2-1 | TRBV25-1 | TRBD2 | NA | CASSEGLAGTNEQFF | TGTGCCAGCAGTGAGGGGCTAGCGGGGACCAATGAGCAGTTCTTC
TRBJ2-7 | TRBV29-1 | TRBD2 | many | CSVEGFGLAGTYEQYF | TGCAGCGTTGAAGGGTTTGGACTAGCGGGAACCTACGAGCAGTACTTC
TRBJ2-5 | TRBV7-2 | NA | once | CASSFWPRQETQYF | TGTGCCAGCAGCTTTTGGCCAAGACAAGAGACCCAGTACTTC
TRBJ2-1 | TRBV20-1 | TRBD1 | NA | CSAGPGQAILLINEQFF | TGCAGTGCCGGACCGGGACAGGCCATCCTCTTAATCAATGAGCAGTTCTTC
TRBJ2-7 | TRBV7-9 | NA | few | CASSHQGLAGGSYEQYF | TGTGCCAGCAGCCACCAAGGGTTGGCAGGAGGCTCCTACGAGCAGTACTTC
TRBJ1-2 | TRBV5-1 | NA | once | CASSLESRYGYTF | TGCGCCAGCAGCTTGGAATCTCGCTATGGCTACACCTTC
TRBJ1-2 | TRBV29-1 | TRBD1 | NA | CSTGQGSYGYTF | TGCAGCACCGGACAGGGGAGCTATGGCTACACCTTC
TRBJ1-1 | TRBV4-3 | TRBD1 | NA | CASSQVSGTGLLNTEAFF | TGCGCCAGCAGCCAAGTATCCGGGACAGGGCTACTGAACACTGAAGCTTTCTTT
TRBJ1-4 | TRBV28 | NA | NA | CASTGTGRYEKLFF | TGTGCCAGCACCGGGACGGGGCGTTATGAAAAACTGTTTTTT
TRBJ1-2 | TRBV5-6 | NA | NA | CASSLTTANYGYTF | TGTGCCAGCAGCCTCACGACAGCTAACTATGGCTACACCTTC
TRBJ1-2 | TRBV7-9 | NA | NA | CASSLVPTEEANYGYTF | TGTGCCAGCAGCTTAGTCCCGACGGAAGAAGCTAACTATGGCTACACCTTC
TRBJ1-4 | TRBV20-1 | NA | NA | CSAPTGVQNEKLFF | TGCAGTGCCCCCACAGGCGTTCAAAATGAAAAACTGTTTTTT
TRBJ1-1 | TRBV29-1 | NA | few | CSALSNTEAFF | TGCAGCGCCCTGTCGAACACTGAAGCTTTCTTT
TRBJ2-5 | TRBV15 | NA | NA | CATSGGPQETQYF | TGTGCCACCAGCGGGGGACCGCAAGAGACCCAGTACTTC
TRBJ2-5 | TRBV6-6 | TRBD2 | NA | CASSYGIAGSQETQYF | TGTGCCAGCAGTTATGGGATAGCGGGGTCCCAAGAGACCCAGTACTTC
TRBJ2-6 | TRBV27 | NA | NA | CASSLGGSKEWAGANVLTF | TGTGCCAGCAGTTTAGGGGGGTCTAAGGAATGGGCTGGGGCCAACGTCCTGACTTTC
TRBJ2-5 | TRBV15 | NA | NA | CATSRPTQGLETQYF | TGTGCCACCAGCAGACCTACCCAGGGTTTAGAGACCCAGTACTTC
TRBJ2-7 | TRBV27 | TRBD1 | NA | CASSFAPGGSYEQYF | TGTGCCAGCAGTTTCGCGCCAGGGGGTTCCTACGAGCAGTACTTC
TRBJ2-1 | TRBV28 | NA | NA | CASSFAGTFPNNEQFF | TGTGCCAGCAGCTTTGCCGGGACATTCCCAAACAATGAGCAGTTCTTC
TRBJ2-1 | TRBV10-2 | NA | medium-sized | CASSVGAASYNEQFF | TGCGCCAGCAGTGTAGGAGCGGCCTCCTACAATGAGCAGTTCTTC
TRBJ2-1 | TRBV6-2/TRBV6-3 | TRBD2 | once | CASSYLLAGAYNEQFF | TGTGCCAGCAGTTACCTCCTAGCGGGGGCCTACAATGAGCAGTTCTTC
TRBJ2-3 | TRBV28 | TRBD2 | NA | CASSLRLAGAGRTDTQYF | TGTGCCAGCAGTTTAAGACTAGCGGGAGCCGGAAGAACAGATACGCAGTATTTT
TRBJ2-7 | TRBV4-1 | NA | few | CASSLGADYEQYF | TGCGCCAGCAGCCTGGGGGCTGACTACGAGCAGTACTTC
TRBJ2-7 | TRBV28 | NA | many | CASHGSSAYEQYF | TGTGCCAGCCATGGGTCTAGCGCCTACGAGCAGTACTTC
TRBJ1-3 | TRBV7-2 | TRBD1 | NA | CASSVTGDRNAIYF | TGTGCCAGCAGCGTCACAGGGGATAGAAACGCCATATATTTT
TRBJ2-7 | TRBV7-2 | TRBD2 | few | CASRMGLAGDEQYF | TGTGCCAGCAGGATGGGATTAGCGGGAGACGAGCAGTACTTC
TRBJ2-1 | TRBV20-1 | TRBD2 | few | CSASGGRRGRVDEQFF | TGCAGTGCTAGTGGTGGTCGACGCGGGAGGGTTGATGAGCAGTTCTTC
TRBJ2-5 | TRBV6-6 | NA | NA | CASSYGAGYQETQYF | TGTGCCAGCAGTTACGGTGCAGGCTACCAAGAGACCCAGTACTTC
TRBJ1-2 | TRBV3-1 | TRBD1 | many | CASSRGTAGHYGYTF | TGTGCCAGCAGCCGGGGGACAGCGGGTCACTATGGCTACACCTTC
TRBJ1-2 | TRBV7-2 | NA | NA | CASSATTYGYTF | TGTGCCAGCAGCGCTACTACCTACGGCTACACCTTC
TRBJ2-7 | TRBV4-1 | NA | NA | CASSQEGTASSYEQYF | TGCGCCAGCAGCCAGGAGGGGACAGCAAGCTCCTACGAGCAGTACTTC
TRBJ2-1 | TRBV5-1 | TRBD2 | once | CASSSSGSGLNEQFF | TGCGCCAGCAGCAGTAGCGGGAGTGGTCTTAATGAGCAGTTCTTC
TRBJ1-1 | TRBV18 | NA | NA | CASSQYSGRGEAFF | TGTGCCAGCTCCCAATACTCAGGGCGGGGTGAAGCTTTCTTT
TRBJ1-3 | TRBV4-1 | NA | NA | CASSQSPGQGSGNTIYF | TGCGCCAGCAGCCAATCACCGGGACAAGGCTCTGGAAACACCATATATTTT
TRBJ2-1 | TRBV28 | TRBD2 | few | CASSFGLAGGNEQFF | TGTGCCAGCAGTTTCGGGTTAGCGGGAGGGAATGAGCAGTTCTTC
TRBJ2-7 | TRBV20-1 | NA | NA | CSARVGGATAYEQYF | TGCAGTGCTAGAGTAGGGGGAGCCACCGCCTACGAGCAGTACTTC
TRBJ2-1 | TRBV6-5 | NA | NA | CTSSLHSSYNEQFF | TGTACCAGCAGTTTGCACAGCTCCTACAATGAGCAGTTCTTC
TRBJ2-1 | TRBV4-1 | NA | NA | CASSQPGLRASEVQFF | TGCGCCAGCAGCCAGCCAGGATTGAGGGCCTCAGAGGTGCAGTTCTTC
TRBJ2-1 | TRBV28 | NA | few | CASTRDNEQFF | TGTGCCAGCACCCGAGACAATGAACAGTTCTTC
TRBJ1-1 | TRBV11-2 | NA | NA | CASSFASKASF | TGTGCCAGCAGCTTTGCGAGCAAAGCTTCCTTT
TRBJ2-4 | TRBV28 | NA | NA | CASSLLSGNLAKNIQYF | TGTGCCAGCAGTTTATTGTCCGGTAATCTAGCCAAAAACATTCAGTACTTC
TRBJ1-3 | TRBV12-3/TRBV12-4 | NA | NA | CASSLGSGFRNTIYF | TGTGCCAGCAGCTTAGGGTCAGGGTTTCGAAACACCATATATTTT
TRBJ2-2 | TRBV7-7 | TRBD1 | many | CASSRTGAGELFF | TGTGCTAGCAGCCGGACAGGGGCCGGGGAGCTGTTTTTT
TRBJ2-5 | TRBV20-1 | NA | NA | CSAREGRGASRETQYF | TGCAGTGCTAGAGAAGGTCGGGGGGCCTCAAGAGAGACCCAGTACTTC
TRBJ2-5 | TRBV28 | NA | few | CASSLFRGEQYF | TGTGCCAGCAGTTTATTTCGTGGTGAGCAGTACTTC
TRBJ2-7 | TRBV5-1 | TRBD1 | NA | CASSSGQVSYEQYF | TGCGCCAGCAGCTCTGGACAGGTTAGCTACGAGCAGTACTTC
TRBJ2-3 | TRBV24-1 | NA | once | CATSGRGDTDTQYF | TGTGCCACCAGTGGCAGGGGTGACACAGATACGCAGTATTTT
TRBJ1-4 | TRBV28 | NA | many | CASSLSQLNEKLFF | TGTGCCAGCAGTTTGAGCCAGTTAAATGAAAAACTGTTTTTT